This T cell receptor beta chain is drawn from a study of shared clonotypes between healthy human individuals. The study, taken as a whole, reports: Generally, naive subsets came out with larger estimated richness than memory subsets. The study's rarefaction showed incomplete sorted-subset sequencing despite large depth.

With regard to this clone: Antigen: not known.

The CDR3 covers 14 residues. V lost 8 bases and J lost 0, with 10 bases in between. CDR1 is SGHVS and CDR2 is FQNEAQ in the germline V gene. Investigators divided CD4+ cells into CD45RA+ naive and CD45RA-negative memory subsets. At a deep level, the assay was run. TCRdb's copy holds only in-frame clones and misses some; the assay was immunoSEQ multiplex PCR. The data hold about 2.3 million clones, with 85% to 95% observed a single time. The source material was naive CD4+ T cells from PBMCs. The subset here: CD45RA+ positively selected. The chain employs TRBV7-8 and TRBJ1-4, with no clear D. The receptor comes from a man aged 18 to 30 in good health. Some clones in this sample may be carry-over from other donors' samples. The CDR3 protein is CASSGGATNEKLFF. The CDR3 DNA sequence: TGTGCCAGCTCCGGTGGGGCAACTAATGAAAAACTGTTTTTT.